Below, 32 T cell receptor beta chains from the same sample are listed, as sequenced in a study of post-analysis software for immune sequencing data. General study results and limits: Higher frequency in patients than in controls was seen for roughly five TRBV segments, with TRBV5-6, TRBV5-1 and TRBV20-1 among them.

The TCR beta cDNA libraries contained unique molecular identifiers. TCRdb re-called the PCR reads with MiXCR, one entry per CDR3 protein. Among roughly 600,000 distinct CDR3 sequences listed, 44% were seen once. No antigen has been assigned to these receptors. The sequenced material came from blood. The receptors derive from a girl under 18 with multiple sclerosis.

This clonotype was seen a few times. The chain carries TRBV11-3 and TRBJ2-3; D perhaps matches TRBD1 (5 bases). This CDR3 region has 14 residues. Germline V gene sequence: CDR1 SGHNT, CDR2 YENEEA. Trimming took 5 bases from V and 1 from J, leaving 10 bases between them. The CDR3 reads CASSTTRGTDTQYF. As DNA, the CDR3 is TGTGCCAGCAGCACTACCAGGGGCACAGATACGCAGTATTTT.

The chain couples TRBV6-5 to TRBJ1-2; D is undetermined. The CDR3 is made up of 15 amino acids. Between the trimmed V and J ends, which lost 0 bases and 3 bases, there was a span of 11 bases. The germline CDR1 and CDR2 sequences are MNHEY and SVGAGI. The CDR3 loop is CASSYSKGRYYGYTF. The DNA for the CDR3 is TGTGCCAGCAGTTACTCGAAAGGGCGATACTATGGCTACACCTTC.

The V gene is TRBV20-1, the J gene TRBJ2-1, with D uncertain. The germline CDR1 and CDR2 sequences are DFQATT and SNEGSKA (reference sequence). The CDR3 covers 12 residues. Between the trimmed V and J ends, which lost 3 bases and 8 bases, there was a span of 11 bases. The chain's CDR3 is CSARESDDEQFF. DNA for the CDR3: TGCAGTGCTAGGGAATCAGACGATGAGCAGTTCTTC.

This chain uses TRBV6-5 with TRBJ1-5; perhaps TRBD1 as D (6 bases). The V gene lost 4 bases and the J gene lost 4 bases, with 14 bases spanning the gap. Germline lookup yields CDR1 MNHEY and CDR2 SVGAGI. This CDR3 has 15 amino acids. CDR3: CASSSYRVGNQPQHF. In DNA form, the CDR3 reads TGTGCCAGCAGTTCGTACAGGGTGGGGAATCAGCCCCAGCATTTT.

The rearrangement links TRBV20-1 to TRBJ2-3; D possibly corresponds to TRBD2 (6 bases). The CDR3 contains 12 residues. V lost 6 bases to trimming and J lost 4 bases, with 11 bases between them. Germline values: CDR1 DFQATT, CDR2 SNEGSKA (reference sequence). The chain's CDR3 is CSAVGGPDTQYF. The CDR3 DNA reads TGCAGTGCCGTGGGAGGCCCAGATACGCAGTATTTT.

J is TRBJ2-5 and V is TRBV28; D gene unclear. The end of the DNA is better explained by TRBJ2-7, so the J call may be wrong. Looked up from germline, CDR1 is MDHEN and CDR2 is SYDVKM. The CDR3 loop spans 14 amino acids. The chain's CDR3 is CASSLIAETYEQYF. Here the CDR3 DNA reads TGTGCCAGCAGTTTAATCGCGGAAACCTACGAGCAGTACTTC.

This clonotype was counted only a few times. The V and J genes are TRBV5-6 and TRBJ2-3; TRBD2 might be the D (5 bases). V was shortened by 1 base and J by 1 base, with 13 bases between the two germline ends. CDR3 length equals 16 residues. CDR1 and CDR2 (germline): SGHDT, YYEEEE. CDR3 sequence: CASSLWFISGTDTQYF. The CDR3 coding sequence is TGTGCCAGCAGCTTGTGGTTTATTAGCGGCACAGATACGCAGTATTTT.

This clonotype was picked up a small number of times. The chain recombines TRBV7-8 with TRBJ2-3; TRBD2 aligns across 12 bases. This CDR3 region has 18 residues. Germline lookup yields CDR1 SGHVS and CDR2 FQNEAQ. The V gene end was trimmed by 2 bases and the J gene end by 1 base; junction bases not matched to a gene: 7. The CDR3 DNA follows: TGTGCCAGCAGCTTACTCCCCTGGACTAGCGGGGGCACAGATACGCAGTATTTT. This encodes CASSLLPWTSGGTDTQYF.

This chain joins TRBV18 and TRBJ1-6, with TRBD1 identical over 8 bases. The germline gives CDR1 KGHSH, CDR2 LQKENI. V lost 2 bases to trimming and J lost 6 bases; unmatched junction nucleotides: 3. The CDR3 has 15 amino acids. CDR3 bases: TGTGCCAGCTCACCAATCCAGGGGGCTAATTCACCCCTCCACTTT. Translated, it gives CASSPIQGANSPLHF.

The chain has TRBV5-1 and TRBJ2-7, with D tentatively TRBD2 (7 bases). From germline, CDR1 is SGHRS and CDR2 YFSETQ. The V end lost 0 bases, the J end lost 5 bases, and 12 bases lay between the germline ends. The CDR3 has 14 amino acids. DNA for the CDR3: TGCGCCAGCAGCTTGGTCGGGGGGCAGGACGAGCAGTACTTC. Translated: CASSLVGGQDEQYF.

The chain uses TRBV7-2 and TRBJ2-1, with TRBD2 identical over 9 bases. The germline V gene has CDR1 SGHTA and CDR2 FQGNSA. The J segment lost 9 bases and the V segment lost 7 bases, leaving 13 bases of the junction unmatched. This CDR3 spans 15 amino acids. CDR3 bases: TGTGCCAGCAAGGCCGGCGGGAGGGCGGCCGGTGAGCAGTTCTTC. Amino acids: CASKAGGRAAGEQFF.

The V and J genes are TRBV5-1 and TRBJ2-3; perhaps TRBD2 as D (6 bases). CDR1 is SGHRS and CDR2 is YFSETQ in the germline V gene. V lost 5 bases to trimming and J lost 5 bases, with 18 bases between them. The CDR3 contains 15 residues. Written as DNA, the CDR3 is TGCGCCAGCAGACTGGGGACTGCCCCTGGAGATACGCAGTATTTT. It is translated as CASRLGTAPGDTQYF.

This chain connects TRBV6-5 to TRBJ1-5; D is ambiguous. CDR1 is MNHEY, CDR2 SVGAGI, per germline. V gave up 5 bases and J gave up 6 bases, with 11 bases separating them. The CDR3 contains 13 residues. CDR3 DNA: TGTGCCAGCAGTCCGGGGATGAGTCAGCCCCAGCATTTT. This encodes CASSPGMSQPQHF.

Written as DNA, the CDR3 is TGTGCCAAGCGCGCGTTGGACAGGGCCCTCCACACCTTC. This sequence encodes CAKRALDRALHTF. V usage is TRBV7-9 and J usage is TRBJ1-2, with 8 bases that match TRBD1. The J segment lost 12 bases and the V segment lost 10 bases, leaving 16 bases of the junction unmatched. Germline V lookup: CDR1 SEHNR, CDR2 FQNEAQ (reference sequence). The CDR3 covers 13 residues. The whole variable domain, remainder taken from reference TRBV7-9 and TRBJ1-2, is DTGVSQNPRHKITKRGQNVTFRCDPISEHNRLYWYRQTLGQGPEFLTYFQNEAQLEKSRLLSDRFSAERPKGSFSTLEIQRTEQGDSAMYLCAKRALDRALHTFGSGTRLTVV.

This clonotype was picked up many times. The chain carries TRBV12-3 or TRBV12-4 and TRBJ1-2; D uncertain. The V and J ends lost 3 bases and 4 bases respectively, with 3 bases between them. This CDR3 comprises 11 residues. The DNA for the CDR3 is TGTGCCAGCAGTTTTGGCTATGGCTACACCTTC. This translates into CASSFGYGYTF.

In this sample, this clonotype turned up a few times. This chain links TRBV27 with TRBJ2-1, with a tentative D call TRBD2 (6 bases). The CDR3 has 20 residues. Germline CDR1 is MNHEY and CDR2 is SMNVEV (reference sequence). V lost 0 bases to trimming and J lost 8 bases, with 29 bases between them. CDR3 nucleotides: TGTGCCAGCAGTTTATCGGGGGGTGTGGAGGGAGTTATTAAGGGCGATGAGCAGTTCTTC. Protein product: CASSLSGGVEGVIKGDEQFF.

This clonotype has at least ten counts. V usage is TRBV11-2 and J usage is TRBJ2-3; D might be TRBD1 or TRBD2, each matching 5 bases. The CDR3 runs to 18 residues. Germline V CDR1 and CDR2: SGHAT, FQNNGV. V was pared by 5 bases and J by 6 bases, with 27 bases between. CDR3 loop: CASSLLHRGSPVLDTQYF. The DNA of the CDR3 is TGTGCCAGCAGCCTTCTTCATCGGGGCAGCCCGGTCCTGGATACGCAGTATTTT. The entire variable domain, with the rest obtained from reference TRBV11-2 and TRBJ2-3, is as follows: EAGVAQSPRYKIIEKRQSVAFWCNPISGHATLYWYQQILGQGPKLLIQFQNNGVVDDSQLPKDRFSAERLKGVDSTLKIQPAKLEDSAVYLCASSLLHRGSPVLDTQYFGPGTRLTVL.

This clonotype has just a few counts. The rearrangement joins TRBV7-8 to TRBJ1-2; TRBD1 is a possible D gene (6 bases). CDR1 and CDR2 from the germline V gene are SGHVS and FQNEAQ. This CDR3 comprises 14 residues. V shed 4 bases and J shed 4 bases, with 13 bases lying between them. This CDR3 is CASSSRDTTYGYTF. In nucleotides, the CDR3 is TGTGCCAGCAGCTCGAGGGACACTACCTATGGCTACACCTTC. The full variable domain, completed using reference TRBV7-8 and TRBJ1-2, is GAGVSQSPRYKVAKRGQDVALRCDPISGHVSLFWYQQALGQGPEFLTYFQNEAQLDKSGLPSDRFFAERPEGSVSTLKIQRTQQEDSAVYLCASSSRDTTYGYTFGSGTRLTVV.

This sequence joins TRBV5-1 and TRBJ2-1; the match to TRBD2 covers 8 bases. CDR3 size: 18 residues. CDR1 is SGHRS and CDR2 is YFSETQ in the germline V gene. The J segment lost 0 bases and the V segment lost 4 bases, leaving 12 bases of the junction unmatched. The CDR3 region has the DNA TGCGCCAGCAGCCTGCTATATAGCGGGGTCAGCTCCTACAATGAGCAGTTCTTC. It specifies CASSLLYSGVSSYNEQFF.

With regard to this clonotype: The CDR3 ends on some other residue instead of the conserved phenylalanine or tryptophan, so this is likely a read error. The V and J genes are TRBV9 and TRBJ2-6; D gene uncertain. Per the germline V gene, CDR1 is SGDLS and CDR2 is YYNGEE. The CDR3 sequence is 15 residues long. Trimming took 2 bases from V and 1 from J, leaving 7 bases between them. The chain's CDR3 is CASSVSRSGANVLTC. CDR3 DNA sequence: TGTGCCAGCAGCGTTAGTCGTTCTGGGGCCAACGTCCTGACTTGC.

This clonotype has a handful of counts. The chain combines TRBV10-3 with TRBJ2-1; 15 bases align to TRBD2. The germline V gene encodes CDR1 ENHRY and CDR2 SYGVKD. CDR3 size: 18 residues. After removal of 4 bases from V and 7 bases from J, the junction contained 11 bases not matched to a gene. The CDR3 reads CAISGGPGLAGGWNEQFF. The CDR3 DNA follows: TGTGCCATCAGTGGGGGCCCGGGACTAGCGGGAGGATGGAATGAGCAGTTCTTC.

V usage is TRBV3-1 and J usage is TRBJ2-7; D might be TRBD2 (7 bases). The J call could be wrong; TRBJ2-5 is a better fit for the DNA end. Per the germline V gene, CDR1 is LGHDT and CDR2 is YNNKEL (reference sequence). CDR3 length equals 18 residues. CDR3 sequence reads: CASSQQRGTASGQETQYF. CDR3 bases: TGTGCCAGCAGCCAACAAAGGGGGACCGCTAGCGGCCAAGAGACCCAGTACTTC.

The CDR3 is CSARDSLGRVDEQYF. The CDR3, as DNA: TGCAGTGCTAGAGATTCCCTGGGCAGGGTGGACGAGCAGTACTTC. The V call is TRBV20-1, the J call TRBJ2-7; D possibly corresponds to TRBD1 (5 bases). V lost 0 bases and J lost 5, with 17 bases in between. CDR1 DFQATT and CDR2 SNEGSKA come from the germline V gene (reference sequence). This CDR3 is built from 15 residues.

Concerning this clonotype: This may come from a read error, since a much larger clone is one base off. V usage is TRBV12-3 or TRBV12-4 and J usage is TRBJ2-3; D not resolved. Trimming removed 6 bases at V and 0 bases at J, with 4 bases between. The length of the CDR3 is 12 residues. In DNA, the CDR3 is TGTGCCAGCAGCAAGAGCACAGATACGCAGTATTTT. Its protein product is CASSKSTDTQYF.

The chain carries TRBV21-1 and TRBJ1-5; the table's D call TRBD1 went unverified against the DNA. TRBV21-1 is a pseudogene locus. The CDR3 contains 15 residues. The CDR3 DNA follows: TGTGCCAGCAGTCGAGGAACAGGGGAATGTCAGCCCCAGCATTTT. Its protein is CASSRGTGECQPQHF.

This clonotype was seen repeatedly, ten times or more. The rearrangement uses TRBV12-3 or TRBV12-4 and TRBJ2-4; TRBD1 aligns across 7 bases. The CDR3 is 14 residues long. Unmatched junction bases numbered 10, after V lost 1 base and J lost 13 bases. This CDR3 reads CASSLENRQGIQYF. CDR3 nucleotides: TGTGCCAGCAGTTTAGAGAATAGACAGGGAATCCAGTACTTC.

In its sample, this clonotype was seen a few times. The V gene is TRBV20-1, the J gene TRBJ2-5; a weak D match, TRBD1 (6 bases). The assigned J gene may be wrong: the sequence end matches TRBJ2-7 better. This CDR3 contains 14 residues. CDR1 DFQATT and CDR2 SNEGSKA come from the germline V gene (reference sequence). In DNA form, the CDR3 reads TGCAGTGCTAGAGATATTGACAGGAGGAACGAGCAGTACTTC. Protein sequence: CSARDIDRRNEQYF.

CDR3 region: CASSQVAQTSGNEQYF. In nucleotides, the CDR3 is TGCGCCAGCAGCCAAGTCGCCCAGACTAGCGGTAACGAGCAGTACTTC. The chain employs TRBV4-1 and TRBJ2-7; 9 bases fit TRBD2. Per the germline V gene, CDR1 is MGHRA and CDR2 is YSYEKL. Trimming removed 1 base from V and 5 bases from J; junction bases left unmatched: 9. The CDR3 runs 16 residues.

This clonotype was observed a single time. The chain uses TRBV29-1 and TRBJ1-1; D ambiguous. Trimming removed 5 bases at V and 8 bases at J, with 24 bases between. Germline CDR1 SQVTM, CDR2 ANQGSEA. The CDR3 is 15 residues long. For the CDR3, the DNA is TGCAGCGTTTTTAGGGCCAGCAATTCCCGCACCGAAGCTTTCTTT. Amino acid sequence: CSVFRASNSRTEAFF. The entire variable domain, with the rest obtained from reference TRBV29-1 and TRBJ1-1, is as follows: SAVISQKPSRDICQRGTSLTIQCQVDSQVTMMFWYRQQPGQSLTLIATANQGSEATYESGFVIDKFPISRPNLTFSTLTVSNMSPEDSSIYLCSVFRASNSRTEAFFGQGTRLTVV.

This clonotype has just a few counts. V usage is TRBV4-1 and J usage is TRBJ2-7; D is unresolved. Germline CDR1 and CDR2: MGHRA and YSYEKL. V gave up 0 bases and J gave up 2 bases, with 11 bases separating them. CDR3 length: 15 residues. CDR3 residues: CASSQESARAYEQYF. In nucleotides, the CDR3 is TGCGCCAGCAGCCAAGAAAGCGCCAGAGCCTACGAGCAGTACTTC.

The V gene is TRBV5-1, the J gene TRBJ1-5, with 8 bases aligning to TRBD1. The CDR3 covers 13 residues. With 5 bases clipped from V and 6 bases from J, the junction kept 4 bases outside the gene matches. Germline V lookup: CDR1 SGHRS, CDR2 YFSETQ. The CDR3 region is CASRDREGQPQHF. CDR3 sequence (DNA): TGCGCCAGCAGGGACAGGGAAGGTCAGCCCCAGCATTTT.

The chain recombines TRBV29-1 with TRBJ2-5; 7 bases are shared with TRBD2. V lost 0 bases to trimming and J lost 0 bases; unmatched junction nucleotides: 4. Germline-derived CDR1 and CDR2 are SQVTM and ANQGSEA. The CDR3 has 15 residues. CDR3 residues: CSVEDYGGNQETQYF. The CDR3 bases are TGCAGCGTTGAAGATTACGGGGGGAACCAAGAGACCCAGTACTTC. Full variable domain (remainder filled in from reference TRBV29-1 and TRBJ2-5): SAVISQKPSRDICQRGTSLTIQCQVDSQVTMMFWYRQQPGQSLTLIATANQGSEATYESGFVIDKFPISRPNLTFSTLTVSNMSPEDSSIYLCSVEDYGGNQETQYFGPGTRLLVL.